The clone carrying this TCR beta chain came up once. The data were obtained in a study of blood T cell repertoires in COVID-19. Study-wide background: Samples taken during acute and convalescent COVID-19 were collected in the United States, Italy and Spain.

Which cohort a participant joined came from the clinical history participants gave. Sequenced by immunoSEQ multiplex PCR; TCRdb stores in-frame clones only, minus some. The sample includes roughly 240,000 clones, 85% of them seen just once. Germline V gene lookup returns CDR1 LGHNA and CDR2 YSLEER. The CDR3 is 15 amino acids. V was trimmed by 3 bases and J by 4 bases, leaving 12 bases between them. The sample consisted of PBMCs or T cells enriched from blood (not recorded which). The gene calls are TRBV4-3 and TRBJ2-2, with a tentative D call TRBD2 (6 bases). The TCR was taken from a woman in her 50s with acute COVID-19. In DNA form, the CDR3 reads TGCGCCAGCAGCCAGTCCGGGACTCCCACCGGGGAGCTGTTTTTT. It translates to CASSQSGTPTGELFF.